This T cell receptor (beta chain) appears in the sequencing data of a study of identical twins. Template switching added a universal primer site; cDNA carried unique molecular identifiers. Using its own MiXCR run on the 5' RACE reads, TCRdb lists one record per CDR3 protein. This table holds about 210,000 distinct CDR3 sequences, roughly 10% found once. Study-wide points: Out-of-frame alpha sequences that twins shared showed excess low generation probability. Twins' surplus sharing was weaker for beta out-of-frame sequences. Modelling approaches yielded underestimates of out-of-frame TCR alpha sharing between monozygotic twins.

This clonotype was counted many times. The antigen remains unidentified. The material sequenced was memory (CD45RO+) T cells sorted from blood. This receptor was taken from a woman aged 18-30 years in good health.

The DNA of the CDR3 is TGTGCCAGCAGCTTAGAACGGGGTTATGAGCAGTTCTTC. Translated: CASSLERGYEQFF. The gene calls are TRBV9 and TRBJ2-1, with D possibly matching TRBD2 (5 bases). Trimming stripped 4 bases from V and 8 bases from J, with 13 bases between. This CDR3 comprises 13 residues. Germline CDR1 reads SGDLS; CDR2 reads YYNGEE.